The clone carrying this TCR beta chain was detected only a few times. The CDR3 has 15 amino acids. CDR1 and CDR2 from the germline V gene are ENHRY and SYGVKD. V dropped 4 bases and J dropped 2 bases, with 14 bases sitting between them. Stated time point: sample taken at primary tumor resection. A single record per CDR3 protein comes from TCRdb applying MiXCR to the 5' RACE reads. Of tens of thousands of distinct CDR3 sequences listed, around 7% are singletons. The data derive from a study of spatial heterogeneity in lung cancer. The sample was PBMCs, taken at surgery. This clonotype was sampled from a male donor with early-stage non-small cell lung cancer. The genes are TRBV10-3 and TRBJ2-5, with D perhaps TRBD1 (6 bases). The CDR3 DNA reads as TGTGCCATCAGTGGGGGGCCAGCGATTCAAGAGACCCAGTACTTC. It is translated as CAISGGPAIQETQYF.